The 5 T cell receptor beta chains presented below share a single source sample, sequenced in a study of T cell repertoires in cytomegalovirus infection. TCRdb redid the calling of the reads with MiXCR, one entry per CDR3 protein. This sample carries 150,000 to 200,000 distinct CDR3 sequences, 28% of them seen once, and the ten largest clones take just over 30%. Sample: PBMCs. All receptors come from a human donor in good health (CMV status not recorded). Some clones in this sample may be carry-over from other donors' samples.

There are a few counts of this clonotype. The rearrangement links TRBV25-1 to TRBJ1-2, with D unresolved. The V and J ends lost 1 base and 8 bases respectively, with 11 bases between them. The germline V gene has CDR1 MGHDK and CDR2 SYGVNS. The CDR3 is 13 amino acids. In DNA form, the CDR3 reads TGTGCCAGCAGTGAATTGGAGTTCCGCGGCTACACCTTC. Its protein is CASSELEFRGYTF.

The chain combines TRBV5-1 with TRBJ2-5, with 9 bases aligning to TRBD1. This CDR3 region has 19 residues. Germline V CDR1 and CDR2: SGHRS, YFSETQ. V trimming: 1 base; J trimming: 0 bases; junction bases outside the gene matches: 13. The CDR3 nucleotides are TGCGCCAGCAGCTTGTCCCATTCATTCGGGACAGGGTACCAAGAGACCCAGTACTTC. Translated: CASSLSHSFGTGYQETQYF.

The gene calls are TRBV29-1 and TRBJ2-1; TRBD2 matches 9 bases. There are 13 residues in the CDR3. Germline CDR1 and CDR2: SQVTM and ANQGSEA. V trimming: 6 bases; J trimming: 7 bases; junction bases outside the gene matches: 7. CDR3 in amino acids: CSVKRGDTNEQFF. DNA of the CDR3: TGCAGCGTAAAGCGGGGGGATACTAATGAGCAGTTCTTC.

The chain couples TRBV12-3 or TRBV12-4 to TRBJ1-2; D call uncertain. This CDR3 has 12 residues. The V end was cut by 3 bases, the J end by 8 bases, with 10 bases between. The CDR3 coding sequence is TGTGCCAGCAGTTTGGGTCTCCGGGGCTACACCTTC. Amino acids: CASSLGLRGYTF.

The table lists this clonotype with a count of one. The rearrangement joins TRBV5-3 to TRBJ2-5; D not resolved. TRBV5-3 is noted as an ORF with a role that remains uncertain. V was shortened by 8 bases and J by 0 bases, with 20 bases between the two germline ends. CDR3 length: 16 residues. The CDR3 DNA reads as TGTGCCAGCAGCCGCGGACCGAGATCGTACCAAGAGACCCAGTACTTC. Residues: CASSRGPRSYQETQYF.